The entry below gives a single T cell receptor beta chain sequence along with its context. Which antigen it targets is not known. The input lacks base qualities; no much larger clone sits a single base away. This sample was taken from a study of blood T cells in healthy people across ages (dated by TCRdb to the mid-2010s). Broadly, across the study: Template switching captured roughly one uniquely barcoded TCR beta cDNA molecule per two T cells in model experiments. To avoid experimental bias, donors of different ages were randomly spread across the sequencing lanes. For two donors (one aged 18 to 30 and one aged 80 or older), the study analyzed two additional independent replicas of 1 million unique cDNA reads from the same blood draw. The study measured age-related changes in TCR beta repertoire diversity using deep sequencing normalized with unique cDNA molecular identifiers. Donors were grouped into four age groups: young (average roughly 15 years), middle-aged (roughly 37), aged (62) and long-lived (around 80).

The donors were around 39 Caucasian individuals from Russia, aged 6 to 90 years, who were systemically healthy. Approximately 10 milliliters of peripheral blood were collected from each donor into EDTA-treated Vacutainer tubes. Ficoll-Paque density-gradient centrifugation was used to isolate PBMCs, with at least 6 million obtained per sample. Total RNA, at least 6 micrograms per sample, was extracted from PBMCs with Trizol reagent. For every donor, flow cytometry on a PBMC aliquot measured the percentage of naive CD45RAhigh/CD27high T cells. Study-level results and caveats: A strong correlation was found between observed TCR beta diversity and the percentage of naive T cells measured by flow cytometry. Observed TCR beta diversity per million T cells fell roughly linearly with age, and a significant reduction was already apparent by age around 36. Total diversity estimates from one million sequenced T cells were considered lower bounds and underestimates. The long-lived group showed more naive CD4+ T cells, fewer expanded clones and increased TCR diversity than the aged group, suggesting age selection. The CMV infection status of donors was not known, potentially confounding age-related changes in expanded clonotypes. Because profiling used bulk unsorted PBMCs, naive and antigen-experienced compartments could not be compared conclusively.

Library preparation used 5' RACE. The sequencer listed for this sample is Illumina HiSeq 2500. A second PCR of roughly 7 to 11 cycles was performed with a sample-barcoded 5' primer and a J-beta primer mix. Each TCR beta cDNA molecule received a unique molecular identifier from a template-switch 5' adaptor carrying 12 random nucleotides. Each sample yielded at least 3 million CDR3-containing paired-end reads. The Mint cDNA synthesis kit, primed by a TRBC-specific oligonucleotide, was used to synthesize first-strand cDNA from all RNA. After uracil-DNA glycosylase treatment, a first 18-cycle PCR used universal primers M1SS and BC2_uni_R on all cDNA. From the authors' description of their analysis: For normalization, 1 million high-quality reads were randomly selected from each sample, with every read carrying a distinct molecular identifier. Reads sharing molecular identifiers were discarded rather than binned into consensus sequences. MiTCR, with a Q25 quality threshold and the strictest error-elimination algorithm, was used for CDR3 identification, clonotype clustering and error correction. A nonparametric unseen species model with Euler transformation was used to estimate a lower bound on total TCR beta diversity. The raw public data were reprocessed by TCRdb itself: fastp quality trimming at Q25, MiXCR clonotype calling, in-frame beta chains only. Rows are combined by CDR3 protein, so each entry shows the most common genes and DNA. The V and J calls reflect TCRdb's pipeline rather than the authors' work. The sample records fewer than 900,000 distinct CDR3 sequences, roughly 44% of which are singletons. The leading ten clones occupy 20% to 25% of the sample.

There are 14 amino acids in the CDR3, from cysteine to phenylalanine inclusive. Only the CDR3 DNA stays, 42 bases, in frame from base 1. At the junction V is shortened by 0 bases and J by 7 bases; bases outside the gene matches: 2. CDR1 is given as MNHNY and CDR2 as SVGAGI, both from the germline V gene (reference sequence). This TCR derives from a woman in her sixties in good health. The sequence links TRBV6-6 to TRBJ1-2; 10 central nucleotides agree with TRBD1. Sequencing used blood. CDR3 protein: CASSYSGQGSGYTF. The DNA is as follows: TGTGCCAGCAGTTACTCGGGACAGGGGAGTGGCTACACCTTC.